These 15 T cell receptor beta chains were sequenced from one sample in a study of Ad26.COV2.S vaccination and SARS-CoV-2 variants. Using immunoSEQ multiplex PCR, the repertoire was profiled, and TCRdb retains in-frame clones only, with some absent. The sample consists of about 400,000 clones, about nine tenths of them appearing once. The treatment denotes: approximately 18 received Ad26.COV2.S at low or high dose, single or two shots; about 5 received placebo; per-sample allocation not given. Day 63 after the first vaccine or placebo injection was the time point for sampling. Sequencing used peripheral blood, obtained in a trial of Ad26.COV2.S vaccine versus placebo. Receptor source: a person aged 18-60 years who received the Ad26.COV2.S COVID-19 vaccine or a placebo.

This clone was counted between two and nine times. The chain uses TRBV25-1 and TRBJ2-7, with a tentative D call TRBD1 (6 bases). Trimming removed 4 bases at V and 4 bases at J, with 8 bases between. This CDR3 spans 12 amino acids. The germline V gene encodes CDR1 MGHDK and CDR2 SYGVNS. The CDR3 protein is CASSGTVYEQYF. Here the CDR3 DNA reads TGTGCCAGCAGTGGGACAGTATACGAGCAGTACTTC.

V gene TRBV2 combines with J gene TRBJ1-1, with D perhaps TRBD1 (6 bases). This CDR3 contains 13 residues. Trimming shortened V by 11 bases and J by 2 bases, and 15 bases separated the two germline ends. Germline V gives CDR1 SNHLY, CDR2 FYNNEI. The CDR3 region is CAARGPLNTEAFF. The CDR3 DNA follows: TGTGCCGCTCGGGGGCCCCTCAACACTGAAGCTTTCTTT. The complete variable domain, with remaining parts taken from reference TRBV2 and TRBJ1-1, reads EPEVTQTPSHQVTQMGQEVILRCVPISNHLYFYWYRQILGQKVEFLVSFYNNEISEKSEIFDDQFSVERPDGSNFTLKIRSTKLEDSAMYFCAARGPLNTEAFFGQGTRLTVV.

This chain connects TRBV3-1 (or the pseudogene TRBV3-2) to TRBJ2-2; D remains unclear. V dropped 0 bases and J dropped 5 bases, with 4 bases sitting between them. The CDR3 has 13 amino acids. Germline V CDR1 and CDR2: LGHDT, YNNKEL (reference sequence). CDR3: CASSQEGTGELFF. In nucleotides, the CDR3 is TGTGCCAGCAGCCAAGAGGGGACCGGGGAGCTGTTTTTT.

The rearrangement links TRBV10-1 to TRBJ1-5; no clear D gene. Trimming removed 7 bases at V and 3 bases at J, with 19 bases between. The germline V gene has CDR1 WNHNN and CDR2 SYGVQD (reference sequence). CDR3 length equals 16 residues. The DNA of the CDR3 is TGCGCCAGCAACCCCTTGCTGGGGAAAGTCAATCAGCCCCAGCATTTT. Its translation: CASNPLLGKVNQPQHF.

The chain has TRBV27 and TRBJ2-1; TRBD2 matches at 7 bases. Germline V gene lookup returns CDR1 MNHEY and CDR2 SMNVEV (reference sequence). The CDR3 contains 15 residues. The trim removed 2 bases at V and 4 bases at J, leaving 5 bases unmatched. The CDR3 nucleotides read TGTGCCAGCAGTTTAGGGCTAGCGGCGTACAATGAGCAGTTCTTC. Residues: CASSLGLAAYNEQFF.

The chain employs TRBV19 and TRBJ1-6, with TRBD1 identical over 7 bases. The V and J ends lost 3 bases and 7 bases, in that order; junction bases with no gene match: 9. Germline loops: CDR1 LNHDA, CDR2 SQIVND (reference sequence). The CDR3 spans 16 residues. The CDR3 DNA sequence: TGTGCCAGTAGTATGGAGGGGGCGCTACGGAATTCACCCCTCCACTTT. It is translated as CASSMEGALRNSPLHF.

For this clone: The identical CDR3 is also encoded by other nucleotide sequences in the sample. The genes are TRBV4-1 and TRBJ2-1; perhaps TRBD2 as D (5 bases). Germline CDR1 reads MGHRA; CDR2 reads YSYEKL. This CDR3 is built from 16 residues. With 0 bases removed from V and 1 base from J, the gap between germline ends came to 10 bases. The CDR3 nucleotides read TGCGCCAGCAGCCAAGATGGTCGGGGATCCTACAATGAGCAGTTCTTC. This translates into CASSQDGRGSYNEQFF.

This clone was observed once. This chain links TRBV4-3 with TRBJ2-1; a possible D gene is TRBD1 (6 bases). The germline V gene encodes CDR1 LGHNA and CDR2 YSLEER. The length of the CDR3 is 15 residues. The V end lost 0 bases, the J end lost 6 bases, and 12 bases lay between the germline ends. CDR3 region: CASSQDLGAVNEQFF. CDR3 in DNA: TGCGCCAGCAGCCAAGATCTGGGGGCGGTCAATGAGCAGTTCTTC.

The CDR3 loop reads CASSGIQGADSYEQYF. CDR3 DNA sequence: TGTGCCAGCAGTGGAATACAGGGGGCGGATTCCTACGAGCAGTACTTC. The chain combines TRBV25-1 with TRBJ2-7; 9 bases agree with TRBD1. V lost 4 bases to trimming and J lost 1 base; unmatched junction nucleotides: 8. Germline CDR1 and CDR2: MGHDK and SYGVNS. The CDR3 is 16 residues long.

The V call is TRBV5-6, the J call TRBJ1-3; D is unclear. Germline CDR1 reads SGHDT; CDR2 reads YYEEEE. This CDR3 is built from 15 residues. Trimming removed 2 bases at V and 0 bases at J, with 9 bases between. The CDR3 DNA follows: TGTGCCAGCAGCTTTCGGGCGTACTCTGGAAACACCATATATTTT. It encodes CASSFRAYSGNTIYF.

This rearrangement joins TRBV3-1 (or the pseudogene TRBV3-2) to TRBJ2-5; 12 bases align to TRBD2. The CDR3 extends over 16 amino acids. The germline gives CDR1 LGHDT, CDR2 YNNKEL (reference sequence). Trimming cost V 1 base and J 2 bases; bases outside gene matches: 2. The CDR3 loop reads CASSQGLAGGQETQYF. CDR3 nucleotide sequence: TGTGCCAGCAGCCAAGGGCTAGCGGGGGGGCAAGAGACCCAGTACTTC.

With regard to this clone: The same CDR3 also results from other DNA sequences found in this sample. The rearrangement joins TRBV10-3 to TRBJ1-6; D gene uncertain. Germline-derived CDR1 and CDR2 are ENHRY and SYGVKD. CDR3 size: 14 residues. The V end was cut by 2 bases, the J end by 10 bases, with 12 bases between. CDR3 protein: CAISERREGSPLHF. CDR3 coding DNA: TGTGCCATCAGTGAGAGGCGGGAGGGATCACCCCTCCACTTT.

This clone was seen a handful of times. V and J are TRBV4-3 and TRBJ1-1; tentatively, D is TRBD1 (5 bases). V was pared by 0 bases and J by 10 bases, with 15 bases between. Germline V gives CDR1 LGHNA, CDR2 YSLEER. The CDR3 loop spans 14 amino acids. The CDR3 coding sequence is TGCGCCAGCAGCCAAGAACCCACAGGTATGAGAGCTTTCTTT. Translation: CASSQEPTGMRAFF.

The rearrangement links TRBV29-1 to TRBJ2-5; 11 positions match TRBD1. The junction had 8 bases not matched to a gene; V was cut back by 5 bases and J by 0 bases. The CDR3 has 16 amino acids. CDR1 is SQVTM and CDR2 is ANQGSEA in the germline V gene. CDR3 amino acids: CSVQGRDRGYQETQYF. The CDR3 DNA sequence: TGCAGCGTTCAAGGACGGGACAGGGGGTACCAAGAGACCCAGTACTTC.

This clone was detected a few times. This chain uses TRBV19 with TRBJ1-5, with TRBD1 identical over 7 bases. J was trimmed by 2 bases and V by 3 bases; bases with no gene match: 4. CDR3 length equals 15 residues. CDR1 LNHDA and CDR2 SQIVND come from the germline V gene (reference sequence). The CDR3 protein is CASSMEGAGNQPQHF. CDR3 bases: TGTGCCAGTAGTATGGAGGGGGCTGGCAATCAGCCCCAGCATTTT.